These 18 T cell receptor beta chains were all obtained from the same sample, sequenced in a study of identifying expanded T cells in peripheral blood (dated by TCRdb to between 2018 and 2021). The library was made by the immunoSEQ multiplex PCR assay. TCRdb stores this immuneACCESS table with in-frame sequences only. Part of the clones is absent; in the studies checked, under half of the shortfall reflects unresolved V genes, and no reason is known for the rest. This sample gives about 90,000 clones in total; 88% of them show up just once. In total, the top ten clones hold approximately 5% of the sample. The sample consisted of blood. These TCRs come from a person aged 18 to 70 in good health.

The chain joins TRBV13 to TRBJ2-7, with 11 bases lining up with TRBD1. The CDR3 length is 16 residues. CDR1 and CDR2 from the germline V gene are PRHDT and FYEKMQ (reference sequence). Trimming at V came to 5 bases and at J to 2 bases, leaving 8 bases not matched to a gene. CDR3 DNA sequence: TGTGCCAGCAGCGCCGCCGGGACAGGGGGTACCTACGAGCAGTACTTC. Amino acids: CASSAAGTGGTYEQYF.

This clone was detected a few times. DNA for the CDR3: TGTGCCAGCAGGCAATTGAGGACAGTTCATGGCTACACCTTC. Amino acid sequence: CASRQLRTVHGYTF. The genes are TRBV27 and TRBJ1-2; the D gene is possibly TRBD1 (6 bases). The V end was cut by 6 bases, the J end by 6 bases, with 17 bases between. Germline V lookup: CDR1 MNHEY, CDR2 SMNVEV (reference sequence). The CDR3 consists of 14 residues.

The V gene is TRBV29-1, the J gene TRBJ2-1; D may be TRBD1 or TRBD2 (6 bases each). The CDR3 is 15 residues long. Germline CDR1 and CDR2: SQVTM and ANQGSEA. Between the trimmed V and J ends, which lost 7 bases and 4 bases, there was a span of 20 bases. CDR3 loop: CSGRLSGASYNEQFF. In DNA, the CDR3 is TGCAGCGGCCGTCTCTCGGGGGCGAGTTACAATGAGCAGTTCTTC.

Written as DNA, the CDR3 is TGCGCCAGCAGCTTGCAGGGGCCCTATAACTATGGCTACACCTTC. Translated, it gives CASSLQGPYNYGYTF. V and J are TRBV5-1 and TRBJ1-2; tentatively, D is TRBD1 (6 bases). In germline, CDR1 is SGHRS, CDR2 YFSETQ. This CDR3 spans 15 amino acids. The V end was cut by 1 base, the J end by 1 base, with 11 bases between.

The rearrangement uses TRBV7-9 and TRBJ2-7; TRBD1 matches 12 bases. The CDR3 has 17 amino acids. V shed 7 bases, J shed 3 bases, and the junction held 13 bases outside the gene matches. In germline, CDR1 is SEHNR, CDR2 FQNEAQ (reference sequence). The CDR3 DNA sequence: TGTGCCAGCACCTGGGGGACAGGGGGCAACCGAGGCTACGAGCAGTACTTC. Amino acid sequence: CASTWGTGGNRGYEQYF.

CDR3 nucleotide sequence: TGTGCCTGGAAAGCCCCAGACAGGGGCTACGAGCAGTACTTC. The encoded protein is CAWKAPDRGYEQYF. The J gene is TRBJ2-7, the V gene TRBV30; TRBD1 matches 8 bases. The J segment lost 3 bases and the V segment lost 4 bases, leaving 8 bases of the junction unmatched. Germline-derived CDR1 and CDR2 are GTSNPN and SVGIG (reference sequence). The CDR3 totals 14 residues. Looking up the rest from reference TRBV30 and TRBJ2-7 gives the full variable domain: SQTIHQWPATLVQPVGSPLSLECTVEGTSNPNLYWYRQAAGRGLQLLFYSVGIGQISSEVPQNLSASRPQDRQFILSSKKLLLSDSGFYLCAWKAPDRGYEQYFGPGTRLTVT.

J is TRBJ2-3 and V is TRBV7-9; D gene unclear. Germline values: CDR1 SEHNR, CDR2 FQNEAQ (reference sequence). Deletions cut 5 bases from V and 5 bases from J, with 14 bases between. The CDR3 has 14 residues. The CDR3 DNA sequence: TGTGCCAGCAGCCCCCGCCGGGTCCTAGATACGCAGTATTTT. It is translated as CASSPRRVLDTQYF.

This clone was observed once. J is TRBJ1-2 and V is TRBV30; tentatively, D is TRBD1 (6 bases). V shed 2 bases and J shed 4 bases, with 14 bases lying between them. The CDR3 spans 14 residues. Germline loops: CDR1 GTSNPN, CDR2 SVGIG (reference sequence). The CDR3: CAWSRAGAIYGYTF. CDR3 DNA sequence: TGTGCCTGGAGTAGGGCAGGGGCGATCTATGGCTACACCTTC.

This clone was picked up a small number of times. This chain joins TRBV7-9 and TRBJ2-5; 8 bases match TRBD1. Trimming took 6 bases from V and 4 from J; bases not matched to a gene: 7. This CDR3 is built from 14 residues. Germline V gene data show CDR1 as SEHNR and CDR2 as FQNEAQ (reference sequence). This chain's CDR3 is CASRETGVGETQYF. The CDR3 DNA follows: TGTGCCAGCAGGGAGACAGGGGTTGGAGAGACCCAGTACTTC.

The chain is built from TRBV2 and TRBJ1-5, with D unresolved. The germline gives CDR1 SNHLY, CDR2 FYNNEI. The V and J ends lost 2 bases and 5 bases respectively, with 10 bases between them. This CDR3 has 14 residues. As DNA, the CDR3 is TGTGCCAGCAGTGAAAGTACACCGGATCAGCCCCAGCATTTT. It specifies CASSESTPDQPQHF.

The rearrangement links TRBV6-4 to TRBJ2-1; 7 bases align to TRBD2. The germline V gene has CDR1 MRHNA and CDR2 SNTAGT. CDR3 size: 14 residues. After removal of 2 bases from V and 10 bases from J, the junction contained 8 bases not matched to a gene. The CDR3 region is CASSDATGGREQFF. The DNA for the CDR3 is TGTGCCAGCAGTGACGCTACGGGAGGCCGAGAGCAGTTCTTC.

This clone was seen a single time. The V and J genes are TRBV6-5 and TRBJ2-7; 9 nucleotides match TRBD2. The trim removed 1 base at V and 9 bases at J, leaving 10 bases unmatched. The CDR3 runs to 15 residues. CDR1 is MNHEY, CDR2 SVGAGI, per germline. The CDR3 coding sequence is TGTGCCAGCAGTTACTACCCTAGCGGGGCGTCGGTGCAGTACTTC. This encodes CASSYYPSGASVQYF.

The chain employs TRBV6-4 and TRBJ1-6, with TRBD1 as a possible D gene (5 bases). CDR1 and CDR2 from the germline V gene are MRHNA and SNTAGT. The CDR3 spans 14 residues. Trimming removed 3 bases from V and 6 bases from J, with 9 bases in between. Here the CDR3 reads CASSDGGFNSPLHF. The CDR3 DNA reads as TGTGCCAGCAGTGATGGGGGTTTTAATTCACCCCTCCACTTT.

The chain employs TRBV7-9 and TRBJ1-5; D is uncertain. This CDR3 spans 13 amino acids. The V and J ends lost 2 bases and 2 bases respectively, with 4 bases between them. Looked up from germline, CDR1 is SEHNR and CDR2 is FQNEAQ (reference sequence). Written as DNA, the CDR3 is TGTGCCAGCAGCTTAAAGGGCAATCAGCCCCAGCATTTT. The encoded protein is CASSLKGNQPQHF.

CDR3 in amino acids: CASKPVQGAGANVLTF. The CDR3 nucleotides are TGTGCCAGTAAGCCGGTACAGGGGGCTGGGGCCAACGTCCTGACTTTC. The chain uses TRBV19 and TRBJ2-6; TRBD1 aligns across 8 bases. Trimming cost V 7 bases and J 2 bases; bases outside gene matches: 7. The CDR3 spans 16 residues. In germline, CDR1 is LNHDA, CDR2 SQIVND (reference sequence).

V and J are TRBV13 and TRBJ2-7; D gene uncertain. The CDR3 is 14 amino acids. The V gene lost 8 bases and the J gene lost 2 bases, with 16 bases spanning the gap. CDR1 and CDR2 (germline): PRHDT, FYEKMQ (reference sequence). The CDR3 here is CASGRRSNTYEQYF. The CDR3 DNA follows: TGTGCCAGCGGAAGGCGCTCGAATACCTACGAGCAGTACTTC.

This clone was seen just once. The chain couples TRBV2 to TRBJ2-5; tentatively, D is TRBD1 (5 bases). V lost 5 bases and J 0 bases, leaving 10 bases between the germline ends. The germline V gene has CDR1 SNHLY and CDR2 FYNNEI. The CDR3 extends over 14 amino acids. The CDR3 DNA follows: TGTGCCAGCAGTCACAGGACGTACCAAGAGACCCAGTACTTC. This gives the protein CASSHRTYQETQYF. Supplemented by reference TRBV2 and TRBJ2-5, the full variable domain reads EPEVTQTPSHQVTQMGQEVILRCVPISNHLYFYWYRQILGQKVEFLVSFYNNEISEKSEIFDDQFSVERPDGSNFTLKIRSTKLEDSAMYFCASSHRTYQETQYFGPGTRLLVL.

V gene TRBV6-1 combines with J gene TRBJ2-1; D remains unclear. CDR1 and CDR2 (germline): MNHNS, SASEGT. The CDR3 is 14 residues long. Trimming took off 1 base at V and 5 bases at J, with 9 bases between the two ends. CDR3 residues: CASSEGPPDNEQFF. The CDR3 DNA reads TGTGCCAGCAGTGAAGGGCCACCCGACAATGAGCAGTTCTTC.